The clone carrying this TCR beta chain has a single count. Only in-frame clones appear in the TCRdb table, and some are missing; sequencing was by immunoSEQ multiplex PCR. This repertoire shows approximately 90,000 clones, roughly 92% found once; its top ten account for approximately 2.4%. These data originate in a study of T cell changes during pregnancy in multiple sclerosis. Germline V gene lookup returns CDR1 SGHTA and CDR2 FQGNSA. Trimming took 1 base from V and 1 from J; bases not matched to a gene: 4. This CDR3 is built from 16 residues. The sequence derives from a female donor with multiple sclerosis, enrolled in a pregnancy study. The J gene is TRBJ2-5, the V gene TRBV7-2, with 9 positions matching TRBD2. Specimen: peripheral blood, collected in the first trimester of pregnancy. CDR3 loop: CASSLVAGGVQETQYF. As DNA, the CDR3 is TGTGCCAGCAGCTTAGTGGCGGGGGGGGTCCAAGAGACCCAGTACTTC.